This note documents a single T cell receptor beta chain sequence. Here immunoSEQ multiplex PCR was the method, and the copy in TCRdb shows in-frame clones only, minus some. The sample yields more than 110,000 clones, 84% seen once. The V gene's germline CDR1 is SNHLY and CDR2 FYNNEI. This CDR3 is 14 amino acids long. J was trimmed by 2 bases and V by 6 bases; bases with no gene match: 5. The source of the sample is a study of blood T cell repertoires in COVID-19. Source material: PBMCs or T cells enriched from blood (not recorded which). The TCR sequence derives from a woman aged 18-30 years who had been exposed to COVID-19. The chain couples TRBV2 to TRBJ1-2; 8 bases fit TRBD1. CDR3 DNA: TGTGCCAGCAGCAACAGGGGGAGCAACTATGGCTACACCTTC. As protein: CASSNRGSNYGYTF.